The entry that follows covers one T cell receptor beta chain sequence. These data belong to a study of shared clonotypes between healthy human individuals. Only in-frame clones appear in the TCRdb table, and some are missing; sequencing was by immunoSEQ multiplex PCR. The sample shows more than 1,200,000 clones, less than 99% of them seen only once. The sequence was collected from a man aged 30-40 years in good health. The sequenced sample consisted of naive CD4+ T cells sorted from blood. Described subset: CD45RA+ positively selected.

The CDR3 region is CASQTPPGGPTNYGYTF. CDR3 in DNA: TGTGCCAGCCAGACCCCACCCGGGGGGCCCACTAACTATGGCTACACCTTC. The V and J genes are TRBV28 and TRBJ1-2; a weak D match, TRBD1 (6 bases). V was clipped by 8 bases and J by 0 bases, with 22 bases between them. CDR1 MDHEN and CDR2 SYDVKM come from the germline V gene. This CDR3 is 17 amino acids long.